The clone carrying this TCR beta chain was seen a single time. Its antigen is as yet unknown. These data are taken from a study of persistence of HIV-infected CD4 T cells. The immunoSEQ assay was version 4, run in survey mode. The protocol was immunoSEQ multiplex PCR, while the TCRdb copy is restricted to in-frame clones and leaves out a portion. The sample yields tens of thousands of clones, approximately 90% seen once. J was trimmed by 1 base and V by 4 bases; bases with no gene match: 6. Germline CDR1 is SGHNT and CDR2 is YYREEE (reference sequence). The CDR3 contains 16 residues. Anti-CD3/anti-CD28 beads served as a nonspecific positive control stimulus. Responding CD4+ T cells were sorted by upregulation of both CD40 ligand and CD69.

The receptor comes from an adult woman with HIV who was CMV-seropositive. The chain combines TRBV5-4 with TRBJ2-2, with 8 bases aligning to TRBD2. The sample in question was CD4+ T cells sorted from PBMCs after roughly 20-hour stimulation, obtained from a patient who received antiretroviral therapy. CDR3 region: CASSGRAGVNTGELFF. The CDR3 DNA reads as TGTGCCAGCAGCGGTAGAGCGGGGGTGAACACCGGGGAGCTGTTTTTT.